This T cell receptor (beta chain) originates from a study of T cell responses to AZD1222 COVID-19 vaccine. For this clone: The antigen remains unidentified.

The junction had 8 bases not matched to a gene; V was cut back by 5 bases and J by 5 bases. This CDR3 spans 15 amino acids. Germline loops: CDR1 MNHEY, CDR2 SMNVEV (reference sequence). Repertoires were generated with immunoSEQ multiplex PCR, while TCRdb's copy carries only in-frame clones and drops some. In the table there are 95,000 to 150,000 clones, about nine tenths of which are singletons. Study results and limitations: Seropositive status at baseline applied to only 5 to 7 AZD1222 recipients.

The receptor comes from an adult in good health. This sequence joins TRBV27 and TRBJ2-5; 10 bases match TRBD2. Material: peripheral blood, obtained on day 0 of AZD1222 vaccination. The CDR3 spells CASSPGTSELETQYF. CDR3 coding DNA: TGTGCCAGCAGTCCCGGGACTAGCGAGTTGGAGACCCAGTACTTC.